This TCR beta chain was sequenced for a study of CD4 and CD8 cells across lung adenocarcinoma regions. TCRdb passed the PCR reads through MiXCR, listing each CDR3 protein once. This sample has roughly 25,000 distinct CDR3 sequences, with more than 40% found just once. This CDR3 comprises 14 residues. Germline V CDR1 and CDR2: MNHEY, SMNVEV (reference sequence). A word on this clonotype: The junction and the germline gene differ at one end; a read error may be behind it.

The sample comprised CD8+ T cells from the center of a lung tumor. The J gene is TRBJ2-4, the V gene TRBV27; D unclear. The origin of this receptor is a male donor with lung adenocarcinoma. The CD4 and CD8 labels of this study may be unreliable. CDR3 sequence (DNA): TGTGCCAGCAGGCCGCTGTGGGCCAAAAACATTCAGTATTTC. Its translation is CASRPLWAKNIQYF.